This T cell receptor beta chain came from a study of blood T cells in healthy people across ages. General study findings and limits: Older individuals had lower TCR beta diversity per million T cells (the decline was roughly linear).

Comment on this clonotype: Its antigen is not known.

They isolated at least 6.5 million PBMCs from each sample. Per sample, extraction of total RNA gave at least 6 micrograms in every case. The second PCR ran roughly 6 to 12 cycles with a sample-barcoded 5' primer and J-beta primers. TCRdb recomputed calls from the 5' RACE reads with MiXCR, one row per CDR3 protein. The sample includes more than 1,000,000 distinct CDR3 sequences, about 23% of them seen just once. V was clipped by 5 bases and J by 5 bases; unmatched bases: 12. Germline V gives CDR1 SGHDT, CDR2 YYEEEE. The CDR3 spans 15 residues. In addition, the sample was reused for a study of T cells of mothers and their children. That work contributes: Reads recorded for TCR beta CDR3 numbered over 8 million per mother and roughly 3 million per child.

This sequence originates from a girl aged 2-10 years in good health. The rearrangement joins TRBV5-6 to TRBJ2-5, with 7 bases fitting TRBD1. The sample taken for sequencing was blood. The CDR3 DNA is TGTGCCAGCAGTCCACAGGGGAGAGTATGGGAGACCCAGTACTTC. Its translation: CASSPQGRVWETQYF. The whole variable domain, remainder taken from reference TRBV5-6 and TRBJ2-5, is DAGVTQSPTHLIKTRGQQVTLRCSPKSGHDTVSWYQQALGQGPQFIFQYYEEEERQRGNFPDRFSGHQFPNYSSELNVNALLLGDSALYLCASSPQGRVWETQYFGPGTRLLVL.